Below, one TCR beta chain is given with its context. Antigen: not known. The data are from a study of T cells expressing NK-cell markers. TCR beta cDNA was made by 5'RACE template switching with UMIs. TCRdb reanalyzed the 5' RACE reads and collapses them to one entry per CDR3 protein, without DNA. The table lists 200,000 to 300,000 distinct CDR3 sequences. Study-wide results and caveats: It is unclear if expanded NKG2C-expressing clones target HCMV antigens. In about 6 donors, dominant NKG2C+ clonotypes were about 1.0-7.5% of CD8+ T cells. These clonotypes also led the CD3+CD56-NKG2C+ fraction in a few donors.

The sequencing input was blood T cells: a sorted CD56 or NKG2C T cell subset, CD4+ or CD8+ T cells, or bulk PBMC T cells (not recorded which). The clonotype originates from a young man in good health.

The CDR3: CAISSGTSGVFYNEQFF. The chain links TRBV10-3 to TRBJ2-1; the TRBD2 assignment by TCRdb is unverifiable without DNA. Germline V gene lookup returns CDR1 ENHRY and CDR2 SYGVKD. The CDR3 length is 17 residues.